The 28 T cell receptor beta chains below all came from one sample that was sequenced in a study of identical twins. TCRdb used MiXCR to reprocess the 5' RACE reads, holding one entry per CDR3 protein. The table has about 810,000 distinct CDR3 sequences, about 12% seen once. The same specimen was also included in a second study, on yellow fever vaccine responses in identical twins.

Sequenced sample: PBMCs. The receptors stem from a young woman in good health.

This chain links TRBV15 with TRBJ2-1; D is ambiguous. The CDR3 is 18 amino acids. Germline CDR1 reads LNHNV; CDR2 reads YYDKDF (reference sequence). V lost 3 bases to trimming and J lost 7 bases, with 25 bases between them. DNA of the CDR3: TGTGCCACCAGCAGCAATCGGCTCAGGACCGTACTTGGAAATGAGCAGTTCTTC. Its protein is CATSSNRLRTVLGNEQFF. Filled out from reference TRBV15 and TRBJ2-1, the complete variable domain reads DAMVIQNPRYQVTQFGKPVTLSCSQTLNHNVMYWYQQKSSQAPKLLFHYYDKDFNNEADTPDNFQSRRPNTSFCFLDIRSPGLGDTAMYLCATSSNRLRTVLGNEQFFGPGTRLTVL.

The V call is TRBV18, the J call TRBJ2-7, with D hard to call. The CDR3 runs to 15 residues. Trimming removed 3 bases from V and 7 bases from J, with 19 bases in between. Per germline, CDR1 KGHSH and CDR2 LQKENI. The CDR3 is CASSPPGKLRIEQYF. The CDR3 region has the DNA TGTGCCAGCTCACCCCCAGGAAAACTACGGATTGAGCAGTACTTC.

This clonotype was counted once. The genes are TRBV24-1 and TRBJ2-1, with 11 positions matching TRBD1. Germline CDR1 is KGHDR and CDR2 is SFDVKD. The CDR3 runs to 21 residues. CDR3 residues: CGAIDYSGTGGWERDGNEQFF. The CDR3, as DNA: TGTGGCGCCATTGATTATTCCGGGACAGGGGGTTGGGAGCGGGATGGCAATGAGCAGTTCTTC.

This clonotype was counted at least ten times. V and J are TRBV12-3 or TRBV12-4 and TRBJ1-2, with a weak D call TRBD1 (5 bases). The V end lost 6 bases, the J end lost 8 bases, and 13 bases lay between the germline ends. The CDR3 has 12 residues. CDR3 sequence reads: CASSPPGGGYTF. In DNA, the CDR3 is TGTGCCAGCAGCCCCCCGGGGGGAGGCTACACCTTC.

This clonotype was observed many times. The DNA for the CDR3 is TGCAGTGCTAGACTCCCGGGACACACCACCGGGGAGCTGTTTTTT. Its protein is CSARLPGHTTGELFF. The rearrangement uses TRBV20-1 and TRBJ2-2, with a possible D match to TRBD1 (6 bases). V gave up 2 bases and J gave up 4 bases, with 14 bases separating them. The CDR3 spans 15 residues. The germline CDR1 and CDR2 sequences are DFQATT and SNEGSKA (reference sequence).

The rearrangement joins TRBV10-3 to TRBJ1-5; D not resolved. The CDR3 consists of 13 residues. Per germline, CDR1 ENHRY and CDR2 SYGVKD. Trimming took off 6 bases at V and 3 bases at J, with 9 bases between the two ends. The CDR3 coding sequence is TGTGCCATCAGGGACCGGAACAATCAGCCCCAGCATTTT. This encodes CAIRDRNNQPQHF.

V gene TRBV11-2 combines with J gene TRBJ1-2, with D uncertain. Trimming left V 6 bases short and J 3 bases short, with 11 bases between. Germline CDR1 reads SGHAT; CDR2 reads FQNNGV. The CDR3 runs to 13 residues. CDR3 protein: CASSESRHYGYTF. CDR3 nucleotides: TGTGCCAGCAGTGAGAGTCGACACTATGGCTACACCTTC.

This clonotype was counted a few times. This sequence joins TRBV20-1 and TRBJ2-7, with 9 bases lining up with TRBD2. This CDR3 has 16 residues. Trimming took 0 bases from V and 5 from J; bases not matched to a gene: 11. CDR1 DFQATT and CDR2 SNEGSKA come from the germline V gene (reference sequence). CDR3 residues: CSARDDRSGGLHEQYV. CDR3 in DNA: TGCAGTGCTAGAGATGATCGGAGCGGGGGGCTCCACGAGCAGTACGTC.

Many counts were recorded for this clonotype. This chain joins TRBV6-5 and TRBJ1-5, with 7 bases fitting TRBD1. Germline CDR1 MNHEY, CDR2 SVGAGI. The CDR3 spans 17 residues. J gave up 1 base and V 0 bases, and 6 bases lay outside the gene matches. CDR3 amino acids: CASSYSGRGLSNQPQHF. The CDR3 nucleotides read TGTGCCAGCAGTTACTCGGGCAGGGGGTTAAGCAATCAGCCCCAGCATTTT.

The V and J genes are TRBV29-1 and TRBJ1-4, with D tentatively TRBD1 (5 bases). The germline V and J ends were trimmed by 7 bases and 10 bases, with 22 bases remaining between them. The CDR3 totals 14 residues. Germline lookup yields CDR1 SQVTM and CDR2 ANQGSEA. The CDR3 region has the DNA TGCAGCGCAAGGGGCGCCCTCGATACGGGAAAACTGTTTTTT. It yields the protein CSARGALDTGKLFF.

The rearrangement uses TRBV15 and TRBJ2-5, with D maybe TRBD2 (6 bases). The germline gives CDR1 LNHNV, CDR2 YYDKDF (reference sequence). The CDR3 sequence is 15 residues long. Trimming shortened V by 1 base and J by 2 bases, and 11 bases separated the two germline ends. The CDR3: CATSRGGSGQETQYF. The DNA of the CDR3 is TGTGCCACCAGCAGAGGGGGTAGCGGACAAGAGACCCAGTACTTC.

J is TRBJ1-1 and V is TRBV5-1; D unclear. V lost 1 base and J lost 1, with 8 bases in between. The length of the CDR3 is 14 residues. Germline V gives CDR1 SGHRS, CDR2 YFSETQ. The CDR3 here is CASSLRVSNTEAFF. The CDR3 DNA sequence: TGCGCCAGCAGCTTGAGGGTGTCGAACACTGAAGCTTTCTTT.

This clonotype was seen more than once but under ten times. The chain is built from TRBV5-1 and TRBJ2-3, with a possible D match to TRBD2 (5 bases). With 1 base removed from V and 1 base from J, the gap between germline ends came to 13 bases. The CDR3 contains 16 residues. Germline V gene lookup returns CDR1 SGHRS and CDR2 YFSETQ. The CDR3 region has the DNA TGCGCCAGCAGCTTGTCCCCTAGCACTGGCACAGATACGCAGTATTTT. Its translation: CASSLSPSTGTDTQYF.

This clonotype was observed a few times. The CDR3 loop is CASSPLAGGRGSEQFF. DNA for the CDR3: TGTGCCAGCAGTCCCCTAGCGGGGGGGAGGGGCAGTGAGCAGTTCTTC. J is TRBJ2-1 and V is TRBV28; 12 positions match TRBD2. Germline-derived CDR1 and CDR2 are MDHEN and SYDVKM. This CDR3 contains 16 residues. V shed 5 bases and J 9 bases; nucleotides not matched to a gene: 11.

This clonotype has a handful of counts. The chain uses TRBV24-1 and TRBJ2-2; TRBD1 or TRBD2 may be the D gene (5 bases each). V shed 3 bases and J shed 4 bases, with 14 bases lying between them. Germline loops: CDR1 KGHDR, CDR2 SFDVKD. There are 16 residues in the CDR3. CDR3 amino acids: CATSDRTGTVTGELFF. The CDR3, as DNA: TGTGCCACCAGTGATCGAACCGGGACGGTCACCGGGGAGCTGTTTTTT.

This clonotype has just a few counts. V gene TRBV27 combines with J gene TRBJ2-7; D remains unclear. The CDR3 has 18 residues. Per the germline V gene, CDR1 is MNHEY and CDR2 is SMNVEV (reference sequence). V was clipped by 2 bases and J by 0 bases, with 20 bases between them. The CDR3 loop reads CASSLSGLGPQSSYEQYV. DNA for the CDR3: TGTGCCAGCAGTTTAAGTGGTCTCGGTCCTCAAAGCTCCTACGAGCAGTACGTC.

The chain couples TRBV24-1 to TRBJ2-2; TRBD2 agrees at 12 bases. This CDR3 has 19 residues. Trimming at V came to 1 base and at J to 3 bases, leaving 8 bases not matched to a gene. Germline V gives CDR1 KGHDR, CDR2 SFDVKD. CDR3 DNA sequence: TGTGCCACCAGTGATTTAGAGACTAGCGGGGGCCGGGACACCGGGGAGCTGTTTTTT. It is translated as CATSDLETSGGRDTGELFF.

This rearrangement joins TRBV5-1 to TRBJ2-7; a possible D gene is TRBD2 (6 bases). V was pared by 5 bases and J by 0 bases, with 18 bases between. The CDR3 consists of 16 residues. The germline CDR1 and CDR2 sequences are SGHRS and YFSETQ. The CDR3 is CASSSGEGAGSYEQYF. In DNA, the CDR3 is TGCGCCAGCAGTTCGGGGGAAGGGGCAGGCTCCTACGAGCAGTACTTC.

At least ten counts were recorded for this clonotype. The chain uses TRBV12-3 or TRBV12-4 and TRBJ2-3; D not certain. Trimming removed 2 bases from V and 0 bases from J, with 3 bases in between. CDR3 length equals 13 residues. CDR3 amino acids: CASSLYSTDTQYF. As DNA, the CDR3 is TGTGCCAGCAGTTTATACAGCACAGATACGCAGTATTTT.

This clonotype has a handful of counts. V is TRBV28 and J is TRBJ1-5; D gene uncertain. Germline V gene lookup returns CDR1 MDHEN and CDR2 SYDVKM. Trimming stripped 4 bases from V and 0 bases from J, with 16 bases between. The CDR3 runs to 17 residues. Here the CDR3 DNA reads TGTGCCAGCAGTTGGAGGCAGACCTTGGGTAGCAATCAGCCCCAGCATTTT. The encoded protein is CASSWRQTLGSNQPQHF.

This clonotype was detected only a few times. V gene TRBV9 combines with J gene TRBJ2-1; D remains unclear. The CDR3 sequence is 15 residues long. CDR1 and CDR2 from the germline V gene are SGDLS and YYNGEE. V was shortened by 2 bases and J by 0 bases, with 9 bases between the two germline ends. In DNA, the CDR3 is TGTGCCAGCAGCGTCCTCGTAAGCTCCTACAATGAGCAGTTCTTC. Amino acids: CASSVLVSSYNEQFF.

V and J are TRBV20-1 and TRBJ2-7; TRBD1 agrees at 8 bases. The germline V gene encodes CDR1 DFQATT and CDR2 SNEGSKA (reference sequence). The CDR3 spans 13 residues. The junction had 4 bases not matched to a gene; V was cut back by 3 bases and J by 3 bases. The CDR3: CSASGTGRYEQYF. The CDR3 DNA sequence: TGCAGTGCTAGCGGGACAGGACGCTACGAGCAGTACTTC.

The rearrangement links TRBV10-2 to TRBJ2-3; 11 positions match TRBD2. CDR1 and CDR2 from the germline V gene are WSHSY and SAAADI. The CDR3 has 15 residues. The V and J ends lost 4 bases and 4 bases, in that order; junction bases with no gene match: 4. The CDR3 is CASSVTSGEADTQYF. As DNA, the CDR3 is TGCGCCAGCAGTGTGACTAGCGGGGAGGCAGATACGCAGTATTTT.

This clonotype came up a few times. The genes are TRBV15 and TRBJ1-6; no reliable D call. CDR1 LNHNV and CDR2 YYDKDF come from the germline V gene (reference sequence). There are 15 residues in the CDR3. Trimming left V 0 bases short and J 7 bases short, with 10 bases between. The CDR3 DNA follows: TGTGCCACCAGCAGAGATGGGATAGGAAATTCACCCCTCCACTTT. As protein: CATSRDGIGNSPLHF.

The V call is TRBV6-2 or TRBV6-3, the J call TRBJ2-2; 8 bases line up with TRBD2. V lost 2 bases to trimming and J lost 4 bases; unmatched junction nucleotides: 3. The germline gives CDR1 MNHEY, CDR2 SVGEGT. The CDR3 length is 15 residues. The CDR3 DNA follows: TGTGCCAGCAGTTACACCCGGGGGGGCACCGGGGAGCTGTTTTTT. Translating gives CASSYTRGGTGELFF.

This clonotype has just one count. This CDR3 is CASSFGGREAGELFF. CDR3 bases: TGTGCCAGCAGTTTTGGCGGGCGGGAGGCCGGGGAGCTGTTTTTT. V usage is TRBV12-3 or TRBV12-4 and J usage is TRBJ2-2, with 8 bases aligning to TRBD2. The trim removed 3 bases at V and 6 bases at J, leaving 6 bases unmatched. The CDR3 has 15 residues.

This clonotype was detected many times. The V call is TRBV27, the J call TRBJ2-5; D remains unclear. Deletions cut 0 bases from V and 2 bases from J, with 7 bases between. Per germline, CDR1 MNHEY and CDR2 SMNVEV (reference sequence). This CDR3 spans 14 amino acids. The chain's CDR3 is CASSLSGRQETQYF. The CDR3 DNA is TGTGCCAGCAGTTTATCTGGCAGACAAGAGACCCAGTACTTC.

This clonotype was seen more than once but under ten times. The V and J genes are TRBV24-1 and TRBJ2-3; 9 bases map to TRBD1. After removal of 2 bases from V and 1 base from J, the junction contained 3 bases not matched to a gene. CDR3 length equals 16 residues. The germline gives CDR1 KGHDR, CDR2 SFDVKD. The CDR3 is CATSDWGTGRTDTQYF. The CDR3 nucleotides are TGTGCCACCAGTGATTGGGGGACAGGGCGCACAGATACGCAGTATTTT.